This TCR beta chain was captured in a study of PD-1 blockade in classical Hodgkin lymphoma. Every patient relapsed after autologous stem cell transplantation, and brentuximab vedotin exposure varied. Note on this clone: What it recognizes is unknown.

CDR3 length: 12 residues. Looked up from germline, CDR1 is MDHEN and CDR2 is SYDVKM. Trimming took off 8 bases at V and 3 bases at J, with 11 bases between the two ends. Overall study findings and caveats: Newly diagnosed patients reportedly trailed healthy donors in baseline TCR diversity. Baseline diversity in complete responders resembled that of newly diagnosed patients. Unlike CD8+ TCR diversity, which did not rise significantly by C4D1, CD4+ TCR diversity did.

The protocol was immunoSEQ multiplex PCR, while the TCRdb copy is restricted to in-frame clones and leaves out a portion. Among approximately 26,000 clones listed, approximately 66% were seen once. The source is a human donor with classical Hodgkin lymphoma. The chain combines TRBV28 with TRBJ2-7, with a weak D call TRBD1 (5 bases). The specimen comprised peripheral blood mononuclear cells (PBMCs), sampled before the second cycle of nivolumab. CDR3 residues: CASQGLLYEQYF. CDR3 coding DNA: TGTGCCAGCCAGGGATTACTCTACGAGCAGTACTTC.